The clone carrying this T cell receptor beta chain was seen more than once but under ten times. Its antigen remains unknown. This sample is drawn from a study of metastatic and nonmetastatic thyroid tumors. Study-wide background: Repertoire comparison spanned blood and tumor or nodule tissue of malignant and benign thyroid patients.

Under the authors' procedure: A classifier for distant metastasis in papillary thyroid cancer was constructed using CDR3 differences observed across clinicopathological groups. TCRdb ran MiXCR on the PCR reads. TCRdb's processing, not the study's, gives the V and J calls here. The sample consists of over 50,000 clones, just under 30% of them appearing once. Thyroid surgery took place with no prior treatment in any patient. Trimming shortened V by 4 bases and J by 0 bases, and 13 bases separated the two germline ends. The CDR3 totals 15 residues. Germline V gene lookup returns CDR1 MDHEN and CDR2 SYDVKM. Regarding the study as a whole: Relative to benign nodules, malignant thyroid tumors were reportedly characterized by significantly elevated TCR beta diversity in blood and tumor.

This rearrangement joins TRBV28 to TRBJ2-7, with a possible D match to TRBD1 (6 bases). This TCR was sampled from a female donor with papillary thyroid cancer or a benign thyroid nodule (not recorded which). Some clones in this sample may be carry-over from other donors' samples. The sample taken for sequencing was blood. The CDR3: CASSSRGLVSYEQYF. As DNA, the CDR3 is TGTGCCAGCAGTTCCAGGGGCCTCGTCTCCTACGAGCAGTACTTC.